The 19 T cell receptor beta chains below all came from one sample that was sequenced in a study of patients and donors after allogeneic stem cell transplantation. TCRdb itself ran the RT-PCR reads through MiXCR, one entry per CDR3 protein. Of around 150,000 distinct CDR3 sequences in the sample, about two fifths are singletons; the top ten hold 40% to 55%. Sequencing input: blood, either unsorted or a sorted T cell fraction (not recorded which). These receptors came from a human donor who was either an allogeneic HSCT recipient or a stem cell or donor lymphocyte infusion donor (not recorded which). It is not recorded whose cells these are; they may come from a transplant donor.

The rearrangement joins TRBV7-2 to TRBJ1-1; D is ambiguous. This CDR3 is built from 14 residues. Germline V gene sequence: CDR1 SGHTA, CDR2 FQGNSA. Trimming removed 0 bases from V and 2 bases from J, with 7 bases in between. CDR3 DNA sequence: TGTGCCAGCAGCTTAGCCTATCTAAACACTGAAGCTTTCTTT. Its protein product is CASSLAYLNTEAFF.

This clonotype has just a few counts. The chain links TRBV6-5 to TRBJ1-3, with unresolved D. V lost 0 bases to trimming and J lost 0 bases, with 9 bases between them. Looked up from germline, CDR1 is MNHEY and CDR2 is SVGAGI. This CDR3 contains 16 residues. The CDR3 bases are TGTGCCAGCAGTTACTCGTCAGGCTCCTCTGGAAACACCATATATTTT. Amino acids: CASSYSSGSSGNTIYF.

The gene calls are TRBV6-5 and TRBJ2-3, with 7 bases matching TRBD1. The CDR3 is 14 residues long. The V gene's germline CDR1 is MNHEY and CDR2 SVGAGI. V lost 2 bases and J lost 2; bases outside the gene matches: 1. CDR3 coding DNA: TGTGCCAGCAGTTACAGGGGGCCCACAGATACGCAGTATTTT. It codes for CASSYRGPTDTQYF.

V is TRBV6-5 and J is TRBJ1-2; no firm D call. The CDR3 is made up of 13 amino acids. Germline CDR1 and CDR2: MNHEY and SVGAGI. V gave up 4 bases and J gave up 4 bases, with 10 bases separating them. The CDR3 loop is CASSSAALYGYTF. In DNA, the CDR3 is TGTGCCAGCAGTTCCGCAGCCCTCTATGGCTACACCTTC.

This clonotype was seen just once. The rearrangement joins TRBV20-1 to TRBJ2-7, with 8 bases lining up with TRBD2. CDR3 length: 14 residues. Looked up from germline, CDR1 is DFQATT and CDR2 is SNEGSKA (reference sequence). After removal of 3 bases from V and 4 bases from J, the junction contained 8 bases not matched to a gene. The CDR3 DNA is TGCAGTGCTAGGAGGGGACTAGTACTATACGAGCAGTACGTC. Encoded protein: CSARRGLVLYEQYV.

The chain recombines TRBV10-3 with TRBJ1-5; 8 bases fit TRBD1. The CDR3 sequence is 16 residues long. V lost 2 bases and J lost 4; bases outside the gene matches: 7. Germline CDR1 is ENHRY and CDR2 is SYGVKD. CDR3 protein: CAISEDRGGGNQPQHF. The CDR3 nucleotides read TGTGCCATCAGTGAGGACAGGGGAGGAGGTAATCAGCCCCAGCATTTT.

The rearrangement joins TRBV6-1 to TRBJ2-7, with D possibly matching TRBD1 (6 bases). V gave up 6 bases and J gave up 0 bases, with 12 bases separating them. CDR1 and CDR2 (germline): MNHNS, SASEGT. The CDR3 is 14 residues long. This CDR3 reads CASSHRTDSYEQYV. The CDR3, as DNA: TGTGCCAGCAGCCACAGGACAGACTCCTACGAGCAGTACGTC.

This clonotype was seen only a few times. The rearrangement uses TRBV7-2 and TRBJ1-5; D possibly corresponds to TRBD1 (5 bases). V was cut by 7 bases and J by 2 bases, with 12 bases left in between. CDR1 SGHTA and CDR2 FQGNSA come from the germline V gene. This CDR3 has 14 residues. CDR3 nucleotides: TGTGCCAGCACTGGGATGGGGGGCAATCAGCCCCAGCATTTT. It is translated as CASTGMGGNQPQHF.

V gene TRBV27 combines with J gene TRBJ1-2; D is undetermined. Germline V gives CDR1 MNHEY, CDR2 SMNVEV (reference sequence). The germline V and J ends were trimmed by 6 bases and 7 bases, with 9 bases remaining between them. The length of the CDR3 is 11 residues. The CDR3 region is CASSPGVGYTF. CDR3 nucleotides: TGTGCCAGCAGCCCCGGGGTTGGCTACACCTTC.

The CDR3 nucleotides read TGCGCCAGCAGCCGAGGTCGGGGACCGTCCTACGAGCAGTACTTC. It codes for CASSRGRGPSYEQYF. V usage is TRBV4-3 and J usage is TRBJ2-7; D tentatively reads TRBD1 or TRBD2 (5 bases each). Trimming left V 4 bases short and J 1 base short, with 14 bases between. Germline V gives CDR1 LGHNA, CDR2 YSLEER. This CDR3 contains 15 residues.

The chain's CDR3 is CASSLQASGGKTQYF. The CDR3 nucleotides are TGTGCCAGCAGCTTGCAGGCTAGCGGGGGAAAGACCCAGTACTTC. The chain combines TRBV5-8 with TRBJ2-5; 10 bases are shared with TRBD2. Germline values: CDR1 SGHTS, CDR2 YDEGEE. This CDR3 contains 15 residues. The junction had 6 bases not matched to a gene; V was cut back by 1 base and J by 6 bases. Full variable domain (missing parts from reference TRBV5-8 and TRBJ2-5): EAGVTQSPTHLIKTRGQQATLRCSPISGHTSVYWYQQALGLGLQFLLWYDEGEERNRGNFPPRFSGRQFPNYSSELNVNALELEDSALYLCASSLQASGGKTQYFGPGTRLLVL.

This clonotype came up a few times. CDR3 amino acids: CASSPPTGAYGYTF. The CDR3 nucleotides are TGTGCCAGCAGTCCACCTACAGGAGCCTATGGCTACACCTTC. The J gene is TRBJ1-2, the V gene TRBV12-3 or TRBV12-4; D perhaps matches TRBD1 (5 bases). CDR3 length: 14 residues. Trimming removed 5 bases from V and 4 bases from J, with 14 bases in between.

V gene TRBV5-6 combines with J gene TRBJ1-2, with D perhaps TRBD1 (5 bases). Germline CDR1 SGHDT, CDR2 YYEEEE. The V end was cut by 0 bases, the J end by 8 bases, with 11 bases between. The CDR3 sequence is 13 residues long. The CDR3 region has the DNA TGTGCCAGCAGCTTGGAACTCGGGGGAGGCTACACCTTC. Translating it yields CASSLELGGGYTF.

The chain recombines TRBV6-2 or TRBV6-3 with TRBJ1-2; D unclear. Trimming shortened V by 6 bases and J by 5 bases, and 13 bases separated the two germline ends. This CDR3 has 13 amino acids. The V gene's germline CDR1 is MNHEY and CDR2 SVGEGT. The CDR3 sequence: CASSPGSLYGYTF. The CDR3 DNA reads TGTGCCAGCAGCCCAGGCAGTTTGTATGGCTACACCTTC.

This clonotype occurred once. The DNA of the CDR3 is TGTGCCAGCAGCGTTTCCGGGGCAACTAATGAAAAACTGTTTTTT. This codes for CASSVSGATNEKLFF. V is TRBV9 and J is TRBJ1-4, with D unresolved. Trimming removed 2 bases from V and 0 bases from J, with 8 bases in between. The V gene's germline CDR1 is SGDLS and CDR2 YYNGEE. This CDR3 is 15 amino acids long. The full variable domain, rest sourced from reference TRBV9 and TRBJ1-4, is DSGVTQTPKHLITATGQRVTLRCSPRSGDLSVYWYQQSLDQGLQFLIQYYNGEERAKGNILERFSAQQFPDLHSELNLSSLELGDSALYFCASSVSGATNEKLFFGSGTQLSVL.

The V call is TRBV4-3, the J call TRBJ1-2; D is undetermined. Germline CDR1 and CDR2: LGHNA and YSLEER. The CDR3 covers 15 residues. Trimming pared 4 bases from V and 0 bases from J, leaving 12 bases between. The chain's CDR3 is CASSLRAAPNYGYTF. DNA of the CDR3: TGCGCCAGCAGCCTACGGGCAGCACCTAACTATGGCTACACCTTC.

The CDR3 bases are TGTGCCAGCAGCCAAGTCCCCGAGGCTGGCTACACCTTC. This codes for CASSQVPEAGYTF. The rearrangement joins TRBV3-1 to TRBJ1-2; D remains ambiguous. V shed 1 base and J shed 7 bases, with 10 bases lying between them. CDR1 and CDR2 from the germline V gene are LGHDT and YNNKEL (reference sequence). This CDR3 contains 13 residues.

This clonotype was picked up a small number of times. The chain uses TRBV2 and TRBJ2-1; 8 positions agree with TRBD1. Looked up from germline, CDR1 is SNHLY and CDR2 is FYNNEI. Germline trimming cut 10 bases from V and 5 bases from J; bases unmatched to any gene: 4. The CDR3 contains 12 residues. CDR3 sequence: CANQGAHNEQFF. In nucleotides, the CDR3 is TGTGCCAACCAGGGGGCCCACAATGAGCAGTTCTTC.

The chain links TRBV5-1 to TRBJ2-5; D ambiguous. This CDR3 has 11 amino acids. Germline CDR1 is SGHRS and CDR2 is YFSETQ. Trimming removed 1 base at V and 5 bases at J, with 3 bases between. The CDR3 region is CASSLYETQYF. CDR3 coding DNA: TGCGCCAGCAGCTTGTATGAGACCCAGTACTTC.